This T cell receptor (beta chain) emerged from a study of blood T cell repertoires in COVID-19. Study-level background: The samples span acute and convalescent COVID-19 from the United States, Italy and Spain. The cDNA or gDNA used as material had been derived from T cells, B-cell-depleted T cells, or PBMCs.

V was cut by 1 base and J by 6 bases, with 9 bases left in between. This CDR3 region has 13 residues. Germline V gene sequence: CDR1 LGHDT, CDR2 YNNKEL (reference sequence). Original handling: It was from reference gene primer amplification that nucleated cell counts were estimated. The data were produced by immunoSEQ multiplex PCR, yet TCRdb's version contains in-frame clones alone and is incomplete. The V and J calls and clone size are taken from that table; D and trimming were inferred from the DNA. Here the sample spans nearly 45,000 clones, roughly 88% being singletons. The TCR sequence derives from a woman older than 75 with acute or convalescent COVID-19. V usage is TRBV3-1 (or the pseudogene TRBV3-2) and J usage is TRBJ1-2; D may be TRBD1 (5 bases). Material for sequencing was peripheral blood. CDR3 DNA: TGTGCCAGCAGCCAAGCCAGGGAAAATGGCTACACCTTC. It yields the protein CASSQARENGYTF.